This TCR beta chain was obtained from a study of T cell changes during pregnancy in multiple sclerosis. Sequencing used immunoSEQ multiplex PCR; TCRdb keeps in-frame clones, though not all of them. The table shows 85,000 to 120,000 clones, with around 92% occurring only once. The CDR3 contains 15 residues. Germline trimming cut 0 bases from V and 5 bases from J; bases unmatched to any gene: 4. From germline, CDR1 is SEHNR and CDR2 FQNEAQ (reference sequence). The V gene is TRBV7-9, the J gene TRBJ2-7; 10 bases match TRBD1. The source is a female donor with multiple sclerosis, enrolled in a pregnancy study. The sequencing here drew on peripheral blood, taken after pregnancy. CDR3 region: CASSLAGDRGHEQYF. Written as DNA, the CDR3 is TGTGCCAGCAGCTTAGCCGGGGACAGGGGCCACGAGCAGTACTTC. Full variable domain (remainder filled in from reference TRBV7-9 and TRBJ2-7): DTGVSQNPRHKITKRGQNVTFRCDPISEHNRLYWYRQTLGQGPEFLTYFQNEAQLEKSRLLSDRFSAERPKGSFSTLEIQRTEQGDSAMYLCASSLAGDRGHEQYFGPGTRLTVT.